This T cell receptor beta chain was recovered during a study of beta chain features in type 1 diabetes. Reverse transcription of all isolated RNA meant that expressed TCRB transcripts were sequenced. Profiled with immunoSEQ multiplex PCR; TCRdb holds only in-frame clones, not every one. The sample has 900,000 or so clones; under 20% are singletons. Germline V gives CDR1 SGHNT, CDR2 YYREEE (reference sequence). The CDR3 runs 15 residues. J was trimmed by 8 bases and V by 1 base; bases with no gene match: 6. This clone has only a few counts. The receptor was isolated from a woman between 18 and 30 years old in good health. The rearrangement links TRBV5-4 to TRBJ2-1; 10 bases fit TRBD2. Sequences were obtained from naive CD4+ T cells from blood. CDR3 sequence: CASSLLAGGVHEQFF. The CDR3 coding sequence is TGTGCCAGCAGCTTGTTAGCGGGAGGAGTCCATGAGCAGTTCTTC.